Below, 20 T cell receptor beta chains from the same sample are listed, as sequenced in a study of OX40 agonist ivuxolimab in advanced cancers. Generated by immunoSEQ multiplex PCR, the TCRdb table keeps only in-frame clones and is missing some. In the table there are around 100,000 clones, under 95% of which are singletons. The sample here was CD4+ or CD8+ T cells sorted from blood, taken in a trial of the OX40 agonist ivuxolimab. The origin of the receptors is an adult with an advanced solid tumor such as melanoma, head and neck, liver or kidney cancer.

This chain links TRBV11-2 with TRBJ2-7; D perhaps matches TRBD1 (5 bases). V was pared by 0 bases and J by 0 bases, with 6 bases between. This CDR3 has 14 amino acids. Germline CDR1 is SGHAT and CDR2 is FQNNGV. CDR3 nucleotides: TGTGCCAGCAGCTTAGAACAGGTCTCCTACGAGCAGTACTTC. Its translation: CASSLEQVSYEQYF. The whole variable domain, filled in from reference TRBV11-2 and TRBJ2-7, reads EAGVAQSPRYKIIEKRQSVAFWCNPISGHATLYWYQQILGQGPKLLIQFQNNGVVDDSQLPKDRFSAERLKGVDSTLKIQPAKLEDSAVYLCASSLEQVSYEQYFGPGTRLTVT.

The J gene is TRBJ2-7, the V gene TRBV6-5, with 8 positions matching TRBD1. CDR1 MNHEY and CDR2 SVGAGI come from the germline V gene. This CDR3 is built from 15 residues. V trimming: 5 bases; J trimming: 4 bases; junction bases outside the gene matches: 10. The CDR3 coding sequence is TGTGCCAGCAGTGCCGACAGGGGAGTCATTTACGAGCAGTACTTC. Protein sequence: CASSADRGVIYEQYF.

This clone was seen only once. An end of the junction differs from the germline gene, which may be a read error. J is TRBJ1-6 and V is TRBV6-6; D gene unclear. This CDR3 is built from 13 residues. Per the germline V gene, CDR1 is MNHNY and CDR2 is SVGAGI (reference sequence). CDR3: CASTYTDNSPLHF. The CDR3 DNA reads as TGTGCCAGCACTTACACCGATAATTCACCCCTCCACTTT.

V is TRBV9 and J is TRBJ2-2; 7 bases fit TRBD1. Unmatched junction bases numbered 5, after V lost 9 bases and J lost 0 bases. The CDR3 loop spans 14 amino acids. Looked up from germline, CDR1 is SGDLS and CDR2 is YYNGEE. CDR3 sequence: CATRQGANTGELFF. CDR3 sequence (DNA): TGTGCCACCCGACAGGGTGCGAACACCGGGGAGCTGTTTTTT. Complete variable domain (other parts from reference TRBV9 and TRBJ2-2): DSGVTQTPKHLITATGQRVTLRCSPRSGDLSVYWYQQSLDQGLQFLIQYYNGEERAKGNILERFSAQQFPDLHSELNLSSLELGDSALYFCATRQGANTGELFFGEGSRLTVL.

This sequence joins TRBV7-9 and TRBJ1-3, with 9 positions matching TRBD1. Losses at the gene ends were 2 bases for V and 0 bases for J; bases not matched to a gene: 2. The V gene's germline CDR1 is SEHNR and CDR2 FQNEAQ (reference sequence). The CDR3 loop spans 16 amino acids. The CDR3 nucleotides are TGTGCCAGCAGCTTAACAGGGGGCTTCTCTGGAAACACCATATATTTT. Translation gives CASSLTGGFSGNTIYF.

V gene TRBV28 combines with J gene TRBJ2-1; 7 bases are shared with TRBD2. Looked up from germline, CDR1 is MDHEN and CDR2 is SYDVKM. V was pared by 5 bases and J by 9 bases, with 13 bases of the junction left unmatched. The CDR3 extends over 15 amino acids. The CDR3, as DNA: TGTGCCAGCAGTACCCTAGGCGGGAGAAGGAGTGAGCAGTTCTTC. It translates to CASSTLGGRRSEQFF.

The rearrangement links TRBV6-1 to TRBJ2-7; 9 bases are shared with TRBD1. V lost 6 bases and J lost 1; bases outside the gene matches: 4. The CDR3 covers 14 residues. Germline CDR1 MNHNS, CDR2 SASEGT. CDR3 nucleotides: TGTGCCAGCAGGTTACAGGGGGCGTCCTACGAGCAGTACTTC. Protein sequence: CASRLQGASYEQYF.

This sequence joins TRBV9 and TRBJ2-3; the D call may be TRBD1 or TRBD2 (6 bases each). V was trimmed by 5 bases and J by 0 bases, leaving 13 bases between them. This CDR3 is built from 15 residues. Germline-derived CDR1 and CDR2 are SGDLS and YYNGEE. The CDR3 DNA sequence: TGTGCCAGCAGGAAGGGGGGAAAGAGCACAGATACGCAGTATTTT. Translating it yields CASRKGGKSTDTQYF.

The V call is TRBV7-2, the J call TRBJ2-2; D is ambiguous. Germline V gene sequence: CDR1 SGHTA, CDR2 FQGNSA. V lost 3 bases and J 2 bases, leaving 10 bases between the germline ends. The CDR3 has 15 residues. The CDR3 DNA reads TGTGCCAGCAGCTTTAACGGGCGAAACACCGGGGAGCTGTTTTTT. Protein: CASSFNGRNTGELFF.

For the CDR3, the DNA is TGTGCCAGCAGCTTAGGCCTAGCGGGGAACACCGGGGAGCTGTTTTTT. Translated, it gives CASSLGLAGNTGELFF. The chain uses TRBV7-2 and TRBJ2-2; TRBD2 matches 8 bases. V lost 1 base to trimming and J lost 1 base; unmatched junction nucleotides: 2. From germline, CDR1 is SGHTA and CDR2 FQGNSA. The CDR3 has 16 amino acids.

This chain uses TRBV4-1 with TRBJ2-1, with TRBD2 as a possible D gene (6 bases). The CDR3 totals 14 residues. V was shortened by 1 base and J by 4 bases, with 8 bases between the two germline ends. Germline V gene data show CDR1 as MGHRA and CDR2 as YSYEKL. CDR3 coding DNA: TGCGCCAGCAGCCAAGGAGCGGGTTACAATGAGCAGTTCTTC. Amino acids: CASSQGAGYNEQFF.

The chain recombines TRBV7-8 with TRBJ1-1, with a possible D match to TRBD1 (6 bases). CDR1 is SGHVS and CDR2 is FQNEAQ in the germline V gene. Trimming left V 7 bases short and J 5 bases short, with 14 bases between. The CDR3 has 13 amino acids. In nucleotides, the CDR3 is TGTGCCAGCATCCTACAGGGACGGACTGAAGCTTTCTTT. It codes for CASILQGRTEAFF.

The chain employs TRBV11-2 and TRBJ2-5; tentative D call: TRBD2 (7 bases). Trimming removed 4 bases at V and 5 bases at J, with 11 bases between. Germline V gene data show CDR1 as SGHAT and CDR2 as FQNNGV. The CDR3 totals 13 residues. The CDR3 is CASSSGGQETQYF. CDR3 DNA: TGTGCCAGCAGCTCGGGGGGCCAGGAGACCCAGTACTTC.

The rearrangement links TRBV18 to TRBJ2-7, with 10 bases matching TRBD2. The CDR3 length is 16 residues. Germline CDR1 KGHSH, CDR2 LQKENI. The V gene end was trimmed by 5 bases and the J gene end by 2 bases; junction bases not matched to a gene: 9. CDR3 in amino acids: CASSTRTSGAPYEQYF. CDR3 sequence (DNA): TGTGCCAGCTCAACCCGGACTAGCGGAGCCCCCTACGAGCAGTACTTC.

This chain joins TRBV18 and TRBJ2-5, with TRBD1 matching over 7 bases. The CDR3 runs to 14 residues. CDR1 is KGHSH, CDR2 LQKENI, per germline. V lost 2 bases, J lost 4 bases, and 4 bases stayed unmatched. The CDR3: CASSPDRAGETQYF. The CDR3 coding sequence is TGTGCCAGCTCACCAGACAGGGCGGGAGAGACCCAGTACTTC.

This rearrangement joins TRBV28 to TRBJ2-7; D ambiguous. The CDR3 runs 12 residues. Looked up from germline, CDR1 is MDHEN and CDR2 is SYDVKM. V shed 3 bases and J shed 3 bases, with 6 bases lying between them. The CDR3 is CASSFPRYEQYF. CDR3 nucleotides: TGTGCCAGCAGTTTTCCTCGCTACGAGCAGTACTTC. Variable domain in full (rest from reference TRBV28 and TRBJ2-7): DVKVTQSSRYLVKRTGEKVFLECVQDMDHENMFWYRQDPGLGLRLIYFSYDVKMKEKGDIPEGYSVSREKKERFSLILESASTNQTSMYLCASSFPRYEQYFGPGTRLTVT.

The gene calls are TRBV19 and TRBJ2-7; 11 bases fit TRBD1. Trimming took 6 bases from V and 0 from J; bases not matched to a gene: 4. CDR1 LNHDA and CDR2 SQIVND come from the germline V gene (reference sequence). This CDR3 comprises 15 residues. The CDR3 DNA is TGTGCCAGTAGGGTCGGGACAGGGGGCTCCTACGAGCAGTACTTC. Residues: CASRVGTGGSYEQYF.

The J gene is TRBJ2-2, the V gene TRBV5-6; D uncertain. The germline V gene has CDR1 SGHDT and CDR2 YYEEEE. Trimming shortened V by 4 bases and J by 4 bases, and 14 bases separated the two germline ends. The CDR3 is 15 amino acids. The DNA for the CDR3 is TGTGCCAGCAGCCCTCTAGGGAAGAGCACCGGGGAGCTGTTTTTT. Amino acid sequence: CASSPLGKSTGELFF. Full variable domain (outside the CDR3, taken from reference TRBV5-6 and TRBJ2-2): DAGVTQSPTHLIKTRGQQVTLRCSPKSGHDTVSWYQQALGQGPQFIFQYYEEEERQRGNFPDRFSGHQFPNYSSELNVNALLLGDSALYLCASSPLGKSTGELFFGEGSRLTVL.

This sequence joins TRBV9 and TRBJ2-3; TRBD2 agrees at 11 bases. Germline trimming cut 0 bases from V and 5 bases from J; bases unmatched to any gene: 8. Germline CDR1 is SGDLS and CDR2 is YYNGEE. This CDR3 has 17 amino acids. The CDR3 sequence is CASSVDLAGGPRDTQYF. The CDR3 bases are TGTGCCAGCAGCGTAGATTTAGCGGGAGGGCCGAGAGATACGCAGTATTTT.

The chain uses TRBV7-9 and TRBJ1-3, with a possible D match to TRBD1 (5 bases). The CDR3 totals 15 residues. The germline V and J ends were trimmed by 1 base and 2 bases, with 9 bases remaining between them. The germline V gene has CDR1 SEHNR and CDR2 FQNEAQ (reference sequence). CDR3 residues: CASSLEGRAGNTIYF. The DNA of the CDR3 is TGTGCCAGCAGCTTAGAGGGCAGGGCTGGAAACACCATATATTTT.